These 6 T cell receptor beta chains came from one sample sequenced in a study of Ad26.COV2.S vaccination and SARS-CoV-2 variants. Assay used: immunoSEQ multiplex PCR; TCRdb lists only in-frame clones, some missing. The sample includes around 350,000 clones, about 90% of them seen just once. The material sequenced was peripheral blood, taken after recovery from COVID-19. Receptors were obtained from a human donor who had recovered from COVID-19.

The CDR3 loop reads CASLQGPGELFF. For the CDR3, the DNA is TGTGCCAGTCTACAGGGTCCCGGGGAGCTGTTTTTT. The rearrangement uses TRBV19 and TRBJ2-2, with a weak D call TRBD1 (6 bases). CDR3 size: 12 residues. Germline CDR1 and CDR2: LNHDA and SQIVND (reference sequence). Trimming took off 8 bases at V and 6 bases at J, with 10 bases between the two ends.

The rearrangement joins TRBV2 to TRBJ1-1; unclear D gene. Germline V lookup: CDR1 SNHLY, CDR2 FYNNEI. V lost 1 base and J 5 bases, leaving 17 bases between the germline ends. The CDR3 has 16 residues. The CDR3 reads CASSEEESAGSTEAFF. CDR3 nucleotides: TGTGCCAGCAGTGAAGAAGAATCCGCGGGGAGTACTGAAGCTTTCTTT.

This chain links TRBV5-1 with TRBJ1-6, with TRBD1 identical over 7 bases. CDR1 and CDR2 from the germline V gene are SGHRS and YFSETQ. The CDR3 is 14 amino acids. V dropped 6 bases and J dropped 6; count of bases not matched to a gene: 6. The CDR3: CASTPGQSNSPLHF. CDR3 DNA: TGCGCCAGCACCCCGGGACAGAGTAATTCACCCCTCCACTTT. Supplemented by reference TRBV5-1 and TRBJ1-6, the full variable domain reads KAGVTQTPRYLIKTRGQQVTLSCSPISGHRSVSWYQQTPGQGLQFLFEYFSETQRNKGNFPGRFSGRQFSNSRSEMNVSTLELGDSALYLCASTPGQSNSPLHFGNGTRLTVT.

The chain is built from TRBV10-1 and TRBJ2-1; D might be TRBD2 (5 bases). The CDR3 has 14 residues. Germline V lookup: CDR1 WNHNN, CDR2 SYGVQD (reference sequence). Trimming took off 8 bases at V and 1 base at J, with 12 bases between the two ends. CDR3 in amino acids: CASPGSVSYNEQFF. In DNA form, the CDR3 reads TGCGCCAGCCCGGGGAGCGTTTCCTACAATGAGCAGTTCTTC.

V and J are TRBV19 and TRBJ2-2, with D perhaps TRBD1 (6 bases). CDR3 length: 18 residues. Germline V lookup: CDR1 LNHDA, CDR2 SQIVND (reference sequence). V was shortened by 3 bases and J by 1 base, with 18 bases between the two germline ends. The CDR3 reads CASSIVGWGRGNTGELFF. The CDR3 DNA is TGTGCCAGTAGTATCGTGGGTTGGGGCAGGGGGAACACCGGGGAGCTGTTTTTT.

The V and J genes are TRBV9 and TRBJ1-1; 8 nucleotides match TRBD1. This CDR3 has 15 amino acids. Germline V lookup: CDR1 SGDLS, CDR2 YYNGEE. Trimming removed 2 bases from V and 1 base from J; junction bases left unmatched: 4. The CDR3 nucleotides are TGTGCCAGCAGCGTCCAGGGGGCGGGGAACACTGAAGCTTTCTTT. This sequence encodes CASSVQGAGNTEAFF.